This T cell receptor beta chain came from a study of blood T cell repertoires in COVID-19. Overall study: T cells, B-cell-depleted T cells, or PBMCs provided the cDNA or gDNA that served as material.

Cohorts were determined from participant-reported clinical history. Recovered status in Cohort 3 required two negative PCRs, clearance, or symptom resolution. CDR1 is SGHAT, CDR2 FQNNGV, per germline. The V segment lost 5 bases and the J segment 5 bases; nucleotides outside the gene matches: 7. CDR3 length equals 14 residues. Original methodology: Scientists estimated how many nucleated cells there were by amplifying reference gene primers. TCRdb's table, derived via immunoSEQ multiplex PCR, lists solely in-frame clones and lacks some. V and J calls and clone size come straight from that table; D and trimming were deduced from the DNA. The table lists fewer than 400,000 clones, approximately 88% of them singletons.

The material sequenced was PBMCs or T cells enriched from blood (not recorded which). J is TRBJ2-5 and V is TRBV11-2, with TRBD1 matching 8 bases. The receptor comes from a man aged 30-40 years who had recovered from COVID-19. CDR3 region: CASSPLTGEETQYF. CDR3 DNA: TGTGCCAGCAGCCCGCTGACAGGGGAGGAGACCCAGTACTTC.